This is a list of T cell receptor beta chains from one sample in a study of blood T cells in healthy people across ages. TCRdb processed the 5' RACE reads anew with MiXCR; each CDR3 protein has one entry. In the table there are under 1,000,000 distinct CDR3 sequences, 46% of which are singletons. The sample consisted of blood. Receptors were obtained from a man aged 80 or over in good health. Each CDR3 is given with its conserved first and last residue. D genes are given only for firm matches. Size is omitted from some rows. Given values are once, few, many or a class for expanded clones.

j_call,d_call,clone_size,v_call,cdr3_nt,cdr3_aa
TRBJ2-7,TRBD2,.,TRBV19,TGTGCCAGTAGTATGATTAGCGGGAGTCAGTACGAGCAGTACTTC,CASSMISGSQYEQYF
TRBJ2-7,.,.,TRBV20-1,TGCAGTGCCAACCCCTCGGATAAGAGCTCCTACGAGCAGTACTTC,CSANPSDKSSYEQYF
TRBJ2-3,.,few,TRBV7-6,TGTGCCAGCAGCCCCAATAATCCCACACGCACAGATACGCAGTATTTT,CASSPNNPTRTDTQYF
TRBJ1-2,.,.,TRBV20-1,TGCAGTGCTAGATCCCGGGACGGGGGAGGTGTTAGCTATGGCTACACCTTC,CSARSRDGGGVSYGYTF
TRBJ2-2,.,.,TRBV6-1,TGTGCCAGCAGTAAACAGGGTGGCAACACCGGGGAGCTGTTTTTT,CASSKQGGNTGELFF
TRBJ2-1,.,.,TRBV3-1,TGTGCCAGCAGCACCCGAGCGGGTGGCAATGAGCAGTTCTTC,CASSTRAGGNEQFF
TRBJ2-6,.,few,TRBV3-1,TGTGCCAGCAGCCAAGATCCCGGCAGGACTGGGGCCAACGTCCTGACTTTC,CASSQDPGRTGANVLTF
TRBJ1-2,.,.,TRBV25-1,TGTGCCAGCAGTGACAGTAAACAGGGATTCTATGGCTACACCTTC,CASSDSKQGFYGYTF
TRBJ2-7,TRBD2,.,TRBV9,TGTGCCAGCAGCGCTAGGCTAGCGGGAAACGAGCAGTACTTC,CASSARLAGNEQYF
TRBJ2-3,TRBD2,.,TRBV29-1,TGCAGCGTTTCGACTAGCGGGAGTGCAGATACGCAGTATTTT,CSVSTSGSADTQYF
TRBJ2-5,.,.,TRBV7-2,TGTGCCAGCAGCTTAGCATCCGTGGGGGAGACCCAGTACTTC,CASSLASVGETQYF
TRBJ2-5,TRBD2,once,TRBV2,TGTGCCAGCAGTACTAGCGGGAGAGGCTTCCGAGAGACCCAGTACTTC,CASSTSGRGFRETQYF
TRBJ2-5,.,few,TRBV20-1,TGCAGTACACACCACTCTGGCCTCGGTGAGACCCAGTACTTC,CSTHHSGLGETQYF
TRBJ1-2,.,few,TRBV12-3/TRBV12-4,TGTGCCAGCAGCCCTCGTGGGGGCAGGAGGGGCTACACCTTC,CASSPRGGRRGYTF
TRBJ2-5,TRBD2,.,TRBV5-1,TGCGCCAGCAAAGGAATAGCGGGAGCGTTAGGAGAGACCCAGTACTTC,CASKGIAGALGETQYF
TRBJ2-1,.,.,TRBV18,TGTGCCAGCTCATTGACAGGTGACTTTTACAATGAGCAGTTCTTC,CASSLTGDFYNEQFF
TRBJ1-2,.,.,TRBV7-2,TGTGCCAGCAGCCCTTCATGGGCGACGAACATCTTC,CASSPSWATNIF
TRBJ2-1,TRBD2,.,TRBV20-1,TGCAGTGCTAGTACCCAGCGGGAGGCAGAGCAGTTCTTC,CSASTQREAEQFF
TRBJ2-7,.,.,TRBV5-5,TGTGCCAGCAGCTTGGAGGGCCTGAGCTCCTACAAGCAGTACTTC,CASSLEGLSSYKQYF
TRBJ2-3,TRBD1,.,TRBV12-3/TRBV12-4,TGTGCCAGCAGTTTCACAGGGGGCGTCACAGATACGCAGTATTTT,CASSFTGGVTDTQYF
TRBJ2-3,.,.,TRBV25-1,TGTGCCAGCAGTGCCATGGGGGCAGATTTAGATACGCAGTATTTT,CASSAMGADLDTQYF
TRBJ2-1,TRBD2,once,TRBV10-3,TGTGCCATCAGTGGGGGGGGCTACAATGAGCAGTTCTTC,CAISGGGYNEQFF
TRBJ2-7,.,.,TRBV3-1,TGTGCCAGCAGCCAAGACACCGGACTACAAGCTTACAATGAGCAGTACTTC,CASSQDTGLQAYNEQYF
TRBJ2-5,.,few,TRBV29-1,TGCAGCGTGGGGGACGGCGGAGAGACCCAGTACTTC,CSVGDGGETQYF
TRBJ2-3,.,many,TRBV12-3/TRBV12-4,TGTGCCAGCAGGGGACTGGAGTTCGGTACGCAGTATTTT,CASRGLEFGTQYF
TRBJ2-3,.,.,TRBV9,TGTGCCAGCAGCTGGGACACAACAGATACGCAGTATTTT,CASSWDTTDTQYF
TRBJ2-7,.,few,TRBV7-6,TGTGCCAGCAGCTTCAGCAGGGATAACTACGAGCAGTACTTC,CASSFSRDNYEQYF
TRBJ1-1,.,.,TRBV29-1,TGCAGCGTCTCGGTTATGCTTGGCGGGGCATGGGGCACTGAAGCTTTCTTT,CSVSVMLGGAWGTEAFF
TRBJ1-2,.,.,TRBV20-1,TGCAGTGCTAGAGACCCAGGGAGGAAGGGCTACACCTTC,CSARDPGRKGYTF
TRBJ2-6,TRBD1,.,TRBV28,TGTGCCGCGACAGGGAGAAACTCTGGGGCCAACGTCCTGACTTTC,CAATGRNSGANVLTF
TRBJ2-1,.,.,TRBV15,TGTGCCACCGGCAGAGATCTAGCAGACTACAATGAGCAGTTCTTC,CATGRDLADYNEQFF
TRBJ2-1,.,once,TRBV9,TGTGCCAGCAGCGTAGGGGTAGCAGGCAATGAGCAGTTCTTC,CASSVGVAGNEQFF
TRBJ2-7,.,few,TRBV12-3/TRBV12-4,TGTGCCAGCAGTGCGGTCGGGACCTACGAGCAGTACTTC,CASSAVGTYEQYF
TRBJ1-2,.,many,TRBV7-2,TGTGCCAGCAGCCTAGGAGGGGTTCGTGGCTATGGCTACACCTTC,CASSLGGVRGYGYTF
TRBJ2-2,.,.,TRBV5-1,TGCGCCAGCAGCAGTGGACAAGCGAACACCGGGGAGCTGTTTTTT,CASSSGQANTGELFF
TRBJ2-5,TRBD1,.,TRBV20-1,TGCAGTGCTCATAAACTACAGGGGGCTACGCAGGAGACCCAGTACTTC,CSAHKLQGATQETQYF
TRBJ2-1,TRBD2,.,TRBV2,TGTGCCAGCGGGCCACGGGGGGGTGCGAGCAATGAGCAGTTCTTC,CASGPRGGASNEQFF
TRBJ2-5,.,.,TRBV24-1,TGTGCCACCAGTATCGGCCCAGGGGGGGGACAAGAGACCCAGTACTTC,CATSIGPGGGQETQYF
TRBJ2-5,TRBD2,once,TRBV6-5,TGTGCCAGCAGGGCTAGCGGGGAGGGTGAGCAGTACTTC,CASRASGEGEQYF
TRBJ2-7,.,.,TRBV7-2,TGTGCCAGCAGCTCCGGGGACGGAGATAAGCAGTACTTC,CASSSGDGDKQYF
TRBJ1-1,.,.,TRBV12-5,TGTGCTAGTGGTTTAGGAGGGAGAAACACTGAAGCTTTCTTT,CASGLGGRNTEAFF
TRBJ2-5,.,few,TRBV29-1,TGCAGCGTTGGGAGGGGACCGATATACAATGAGCAGTACTTC,CSVGRGPIYNEQYF
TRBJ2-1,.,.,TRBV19,TGTGCCAGTAGCCTCGGGGGAGAGCTCGATGAGCAGTTCTTC,CASSLGGELDEQFF
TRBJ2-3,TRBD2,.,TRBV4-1,TGCGCCAGCAGCCAATATAGAGGAGCGGGAGGGCCTAGCACAGATACGCAGTATTTT,CASSQYRGAGGPSTDTQYF
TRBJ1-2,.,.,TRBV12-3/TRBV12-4,TGTGCCAGCAGCTTGGGAGGGGTCAGAGGTGTAGGCTACACCTTC,CASSLGGVRGVGYTF
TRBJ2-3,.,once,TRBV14,TGTGCCAGCAGCCTGGGTAGGCATGGTACCACAGATACGCAGTATTTT,CASSLGRHGTTDTQYF
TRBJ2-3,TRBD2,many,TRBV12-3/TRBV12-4,TGTGCCAGCAGTTTCCTAGCGGGAGACCTAGATACGCAGTATTTT,CASSFLAGDLDTQYF
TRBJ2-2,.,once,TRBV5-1,TGCGCCAGCAGCTTGGCCACAGGGAGCACCGGGGAGCTGTTTTTT,CASSLATGSTGELFF
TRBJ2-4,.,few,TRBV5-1,TGCGCCAGCAGCTTGGCCTCTGGCAAAAACATTCAGTACTTC,CASSLASGKNIQYF
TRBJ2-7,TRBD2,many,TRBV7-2,TGTGCCAGCAGCCAGCGGCTAGCGGGGAACTACGAGCAGTACTTC,CASSQRLAGNYEQYF
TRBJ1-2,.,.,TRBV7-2,TGTGCCAGCAGCCTAGAGCCCCGGCATGGCTACACCTTC,CASSLEPRHGYTF
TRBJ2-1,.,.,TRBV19,TGTGCCAGTAGTATAGGAAGCTACAATGAGCAGTTCTTC,CASSIGSYNEQFF
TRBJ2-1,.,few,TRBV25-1,TGTGCCAGCACGCCAGAGATTTTCGGTCGGAATGAGCAGTTCTTC,CASTPEIFGRNEQFF
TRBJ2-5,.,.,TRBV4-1,TGCGCCAGCAGCCAAGAGGTACTAGCTCCCATGACCCAGTACTTC,CASSQEVLAPMTQYF
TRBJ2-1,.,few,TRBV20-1,TGCAGTGCTAACGGCCTCTACAATGAGCAGTTCTTC,CSANGLYNEQFF
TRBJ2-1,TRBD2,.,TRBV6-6,TGTGCCAGCAGTGACGAGGTAGCGGGGGTTGTGCAGTTCTTC,CASSDEVAGVVQFF
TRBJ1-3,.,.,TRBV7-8,TGTGCCAGCAGCACCTCAGGACAGAACTCTGGAAACACCATATATTTT,CASSTSGQNSGNTIYF